This T cell receptor beta chain was recovered during a study of shared clonotypes between healthy human individuals. There are 15 residues in the CDR3. The V segment lost 4 bases and the J segment 4 bases; nucleotides outside the gene matches: 10. The germline V gene encodes CDR1 SGHKS and CDR2 YYEKEE (reference sequence). TCRdb's copy holds only in-frame clones and misses some; the assay was immunoSEQ multiplex PCR. The sample records 2 million to 2.5 million clones, more than 85% being singletons. This sequence joins TRBV5-5 and TRBJ2-5, with 7 bases aligning to TRBD2. The sample taken for sequencing was naive CD4+ T cells from PBMCs. Specified subset: CD45RA+ positively selected. The receptor comes from a man younger than 35 in good health. Some clones in this sample may be carry-over from other donors' samples. In nucleotides, the CDR3 is TGTGCCAGCAGCGCCCCTCCGGGGAGGGGAGAGACCCAGTACTTC. Translation: CASSAPPGRGETQYF.